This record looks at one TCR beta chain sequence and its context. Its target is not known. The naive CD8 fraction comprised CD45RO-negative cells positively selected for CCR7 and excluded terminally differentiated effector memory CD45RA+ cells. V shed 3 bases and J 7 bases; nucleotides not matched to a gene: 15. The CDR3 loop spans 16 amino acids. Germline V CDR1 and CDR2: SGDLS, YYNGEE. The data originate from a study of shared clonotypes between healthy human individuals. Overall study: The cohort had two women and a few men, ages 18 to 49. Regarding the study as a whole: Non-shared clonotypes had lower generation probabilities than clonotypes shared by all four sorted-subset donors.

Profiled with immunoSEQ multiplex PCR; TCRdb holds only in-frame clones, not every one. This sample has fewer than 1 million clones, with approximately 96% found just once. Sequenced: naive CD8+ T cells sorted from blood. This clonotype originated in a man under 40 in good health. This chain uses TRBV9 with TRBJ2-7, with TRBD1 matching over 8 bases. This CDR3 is CASSENMGTGGKEQYF. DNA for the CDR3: TGTGCCAGCAGCGAAAATATGGGGACAGGAGGGAAGGAGCAGTACTTC.